Below, one TCR beta chain is given with its context. This sample is drawn from a study of T cell responses to AZD1222 COVID-19 vaccine. This CDR3 is built from 17 residues. V lost 4 bases and J lost 0; bases outside the gene matches: 6. Germline V gene lookup returns CDR1 KGHSH and CDR2 LQKENI. TCRdb's table, derived via immunoSEQ multiplex PCR, lists solely in-frame clones and lacks some. Altogether some 120,000 clones are present, 75% to 90% being singletons, with the ten largest covering roughly 1.7%. The V gene is TRBV18, the J gene TRBJ1-6; 7 bases match TRBD1. This specimen was peripheral blood, taken on day 0 of AZD1222 vaccination. The clonotype comes from an adult in good health. CDR3 bases: TGTGCCAGCTCACAAACGACAGGGAGCTCCTATAATTCACCCCTCCACTTT. Protein product: CASSQTTGSSYNSPLHF. Full variable domain (missing parts from reference TRBV18 and TRBJ1-6): NAGVMQNPRHLVRRRGQEARLRCSPMKGHSHVYWYRQLPEEGLKFMVYLQKENIIDESGMPKERFSAEFPKEGPSILRIQQVVRGDSAAYFCASSQTTGSSYNSPLHFGNGTRLTVT.